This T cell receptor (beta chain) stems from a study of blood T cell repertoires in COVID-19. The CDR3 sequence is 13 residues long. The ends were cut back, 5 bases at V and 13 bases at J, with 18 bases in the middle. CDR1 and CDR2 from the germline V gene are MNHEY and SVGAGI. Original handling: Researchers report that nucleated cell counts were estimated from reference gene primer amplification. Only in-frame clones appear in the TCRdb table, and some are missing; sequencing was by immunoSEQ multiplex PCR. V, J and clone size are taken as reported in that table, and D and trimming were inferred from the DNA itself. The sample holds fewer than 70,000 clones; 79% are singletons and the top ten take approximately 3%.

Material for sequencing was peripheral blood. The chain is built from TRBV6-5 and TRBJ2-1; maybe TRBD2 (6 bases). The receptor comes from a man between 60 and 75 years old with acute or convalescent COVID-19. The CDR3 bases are TGTGCCAGCAGTATAAACCGGGACTCTCCACAGTTCTTC. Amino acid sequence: CASSINRDSPQFF.